The rows below give T cell receptor beta chains drawn from one sample of a study of T-cell memory formation after mild COVID-19. TCRdb reprocessed the 5' RACE reads via MiXCR and lists one record per CDR3 protein. The repertoire consists of 300,000 to 350,000 distinct CDR3 sequences, with 13% to 15% occurring once and the leading ten covering roughly a fifth. Material: PBMCs or a T cell subset sorted from them (not recorded which). Receptors were obtained from a young man who had mild COVID-19 (a few samples of this study predate the infection). Cell type and time point are not known. The CDR3 runs from the conserved cysteine through the conserved F or W. Each record gives: clone size, J gene, V gene, D gene, CDR3 length, CDR3 DNA, CDR3 protein. D genes are given only for firm matches. Rows may omit the clone size; those that give it use once, few, many or a size class.

few TRBJ1-5 TRBV20-1 - 15 TGCAGTGCTAGAGATAAGGGACACAGCAATCAGCCCCAGCATTTT CSARDKGHSNQPQHF
few TRBJ1-3 TRBV12-3/TRBV12-4 - 16 TGTGCCAGCAGTTTAGGGGTCAGAGGGCTGGGAAACACCATATATTTT CASSLGVRGLGNTIYF
few TRBJ2-5 TRBV28 TRBD2 15 TGTGCCAGCAGTGGCTCTGGACTAGCGGGGGGGCCCCAGTACTTC CASSGSGLAGGPQYF
few TRBJ1-2 TRBV3-1 - 15 TGTGCCAGCAGCCAAGTAGCGGGGACTAACTATGGCTACACCTTC CASSQVAGTNYGYTF
- TRBJ2-5 TRBV12-5 TRBD1 17 TGTGCTAGTGGTTTCCACCGGGACAGGGGGCCGGAGGAGACCCAGTACTTC CASGFHRDRGPEETQYF
few TRBJ1-2 TRBV7-2 - 12 TGTGCCAGCAGCTTATCATTGGATGGCTACACCTTC CASSLSLDGYTF
few TRBJ2-1 TRBV18 - 12 TGTGCCAGCTCACCATGGGGGGATGAGCAGTTCTTC CASSPWGDEQFF
- TRBJ2-7 TRBV9 TRBD1 13 TGTGCCAGCGGTGCAGGGGGCTCCTACGAGCAGTACTTC CASGAGGSYEQYF
- TRBJ1-2 TRBV29-1 - 11 TGCAGCATAAAGTCTAACTATGGCTACACCTTC CSIKSNYGYTF
few TRBJ2-7 TRBV2 - 12 TGTGCCAGCAGTGAGGCAGATTACGAGCAGTACTTC CASSEADYEQYF
few TRBJ2-5 TRBV20-1 - 12 TGCAGTGCTAGGATGTACCAAGAGACCCAGTACTTC CSARMYQETQYF
few TRBJ1-1 TRBV4-1 - 15 TGCGCCAGCAGCCAAGTACCATCGGGGTACGCTGAAGCTTTCTTT CASSQVPSGYAEAFF
- TRBJ2-1 TRBV24-1 - 15 TGTGCCACCAGTGATTTAGCGAGGGCTCCCAATGAGCAGTTCTTC CATSDLARAPNEQFF
- TRBJ2-5 TRBV7-9 - 15 TGTGCCAGCAGCCCTGTTCTGGGCCTCCAAGAGACCCAGTACTTC CASSPVLGLQETQYF
few TRBJ2-3 TRBV5-1 TRBD2 13 TGCGCCAGCAGTCGGGGGGAGGCAGATACGCAGTATTTT CASSRGEADTQYF
few TRBJ2-7 TRBV29-1 - 11 TGCAGCGTTGGGCCCGGCCAGGAGCAGTACTTC CSVGPGQEQYF
- TRBJ2-7 TRBV10-2 - 13 TGCGCCACCACGGACTATCTCTCCTACGAGCAGTACTTC CATTDYLSYEQYF
- TRBJ2-5 TRBV29-1 - 11 TGCAGCGCTGAGGACCCCGAGACCCAGTACTTC CSAEDPETQYF
few TRBJ1-1 TRBV19 TRBD1 15 TGTGCCAGCAATTTGAGACAGGGGATGGGCACTGAAGCTTTCTTT CASNLRQGMGTEAFF
- TRBJ1-2 TRBV5-4 - 14 TGTGCCAGCAGCTGGGAGGGCAGATACTATGGCTACACCTTC CASSWEGRYYGYTF
many TRBJ2-1 TRBV4-2 TRBD2 16 TGTGCCAGCAGCCAAGATGGGACTAGCGGCTACAATGAGCAGTTCTTC CASSQDGTSGYNEQFF
- TRBJ2-1 TRBV7-9 - 11 TGTGCCAGCGGAAAGACGAGTGAGCAGTTCTTC CASGKTSEQFF
- TRBJ2-5 TRBV29-1 - 10 TGCAGCGTAGAACAAGAGACCCAGTACTTC CSVEQETQYF
few TRBJ2-7 TRBV27 TRBD2 14 TGTGCCAGCAGTAAACTAGCGGGGGGCTACGAGCAGTACTTC CASSKLAGGYEQYF
few TRBJ2-1 TRBV7-2 - 12 TGTGCCAGCAGCTCCCGAAAGCTCGAGCAGTTCTTC CASSSRKLEQFF
many TRBJ2-3 TRBV5-1 - 12 TGCGCCAGCAGCCCATTCGGAGATACGCAGTATTTT CASSPFGDTQYF
- TRBJ1-6 TRBV7-9 - 13 TGTGCCGGCGGACTGAACTATAATTCACCCCTCCACTTT CAGGLNYNSPLHF
few TRBJ1-6 TRBV6-5 TRBD1 17 TGTGCCAGCAGCTCCTCGTCGGGGACAGCTAATAATTCACCCCTCCACTTT CASSSSSGTANNSPLHF
- TRBJ2-3 TRBV4-3 - 16 TGCGCCAGCAGCCAAGATATCACGGGGGGCACAGATACGCAGTATTTT CASSQDITGGTDTQYF